These 10 T cell receptor beta chains share one sample of origin, sequenced in a study of human T cells and chemical hapten exposure. Documented time point: patch test 2, 6 weeks after DPC sensitization. As for treatment: therapeutic diphenylcyclopropenone sensitization with weekly scalp DPC. TCRdb itself ran the RACE reads through MiXCR, one entry per CDR3 protein. The data hold roughly 140,000 distinct CDR3 sequences, with roughly 12% observed a single time. This specimen was whole blood, taken in connection with sensitization to the hapten diphenylcyclopropenone (DPC). All receptors come from a woman between 45 and 65 years old with alopecia areata. Some clones in this sample may be carry-over from other donors' samples.

This sequence joins TRBV7-2 and TRBJ1-1; the D is unclear. Germline loops: CDR1 SGHTA, CDR2 FQGNSA. This CDR3 contains 13 residues. V lost 1 base and J lost 5, with 8 bases in between. CDR3 sequence reads: CASSLGEWTEAFF. CDR3 coding DNA: TGTGCCAGCAGCTTAGGGGAATGGACTGAAGCTTTCTTT.

This clonotype was recorded a few times. The chain couples TRBV7-2 to TRBJ2-3, with 16 nucleotides matching TRBD2. V shed 7 bases, J shed 2 bases, and the junction held 9 bases outside the gene matches. The CDR3 is 18 residues long. Germline CDR1 is SGHTA and CDR2 is FQGNSA. DNA of the CDR3: TGTGCCAGCAACCCCCCGGGACTAGCGGGAGGGATCACAGATACGCAGTATTTT. Its protein is CASNPPGLAGGITDTQYF.

This clonotype was recorded many times. V usage is TRBV18 and J usage is TRBJ1-2, with D perhaps TRBD1 (5 bases). CDR3 size: 15 residues. V was trimmed by 0 bases and J by 5 bases, leaving 13 bases between them. Per germline, CDR1 KGHSH and CDR2 LQKENI. CDR3 nucleotides: TGTGCCAGCTCACCACCCGGGGCCGAGTCGTATGGCTACACCTTC. Translating it yields CASSPPGAESYGYTF.

This sequence joins TRBV29-1 and TRBJ2-1; TRBD2 aligns across 10 bases. The germline gives CDR1 SQVTM, CDR2 ANQGSEA. This CDR3 spans 14 amino acids. J was trimmed by 5 bases and V by 3 bases; bases with no gene match: 4. The CDR3 here is CSVDRTSGNNEQFF. CDR3 DNA: TGCAGCGTTGATAGGACTAGCGGAAACAATGAGCAGTTCTTC.

J is TRBJ2-1 and V is TRBV18, with TRBD1 as a possible D gene (7 bases). The V end was cut by 0 bases, the J end by 4 bases, with 13 bases between. Germline CDR1 is KGHSH and CDR2 is LQKENI. The CDR3 has 16 amino acids. In DNA, the CDR3 is TGTGCCAGCTCACCACCCCAGGGGGGAACTTACAATGAGCAGTTCTTC. This sequence encodes CASSPPQGGTYNEQFF.

The V and J genes are TRBV29-1 and TRBJ2-1, with TRBD2 matching over 11 bases. The CDR3 is 13 residues long. Looked up from germline, CDR1 is SQVTM and CDR2 is ANQGSEA. The CDR3 protein is CRGDSGRDNEQFF. Written as DNA, the CDR3 is TGCAGGGGGGATAGCGGGAGGGACAATGAGCAGTTCTTC.

The chain employs TRBV20-1 and TRBJ2-7; D is perhaps TRBD1 (5 bases). CDR3 length equals 13 residues. From germline, CDR1 is DFQATT and CDR2 SNEGSKA (reference sequence). Trimming removed 3 bases from V and 0 bases from J, with 9 bases in between. CDR3 sequence (DNA): TGCAGTGCTAGGGCAGGGCACTCCTACGAGCAGTACTTC. Amino acids: CSARAGHSYEQYF.

The chain couples TRBV7-2 to TRBJ2-7; 8 nucleotides line up with TRBD1. The V gene end was trimmed by 3 bases and the J gene end by 0 bases; junction bases not matched to a gene: 1. Germline V gene lookup returns CDR1 SGHTA and CDR2 FQGNSA. The CDR3 is 14 amino acids. The CDR3 nucleotides are TGTGCCAGCAGCTTGGGACAGGTCTCCTACGAGCAGTACTTC. It codes for CASSLGQVSYEQYF. Full variable domain (missing parts from reference TRBV7-2 and TRBJ2-7): GAGVSQSPSNKVTEKGKDVELRCDPISGHTALYWYRQSLGQGLEFLIYFQGNSAPDKSGLPSDRFSAERTGGSVSTLTIQRTQQEDSAVYLCASSLGQVSYEQYFGPGTRLTVT.

Remarks on this clonotype: This sequence may be a read error, since a much larger clone differs from it by one base. The rearrangement uses TRBV11-3 and TRBJ2-2, with D perhaps TRBD1 (6 bases). The CDR3 is made up of 14 amino acids. The V gene's germline CDR1 is SGHNT and CDR2 YENEEA. The V end was cut by 5 bases, the J end by 4 bases, with 11 bases between. Written as DNA, the CDR3 is TGTGCCAGCAGCCCAGGACAGAGCACCGGGGAGCTGTTTTTT. Encoded protein: CASSPGQSTGELFF.

Only a few counts were recorded for this clonotype. The rearrangement links TRBV5-1 to TRBJ2-5; D is possibly TRBD2 (5 bases). The germline gives CDR1 SGHRS, CDR2 YFSETQ. V lost 0 bases, J lost 1 base, and 7 bases lay in between. The CDR3 runs to 14 residues. CDR3: CASSLAGGQETQYF. The CDR3, as DNA: TGCGCCAGCAGCTTGGCAGGAGGCCAAGAGACCCAGTACTTC.